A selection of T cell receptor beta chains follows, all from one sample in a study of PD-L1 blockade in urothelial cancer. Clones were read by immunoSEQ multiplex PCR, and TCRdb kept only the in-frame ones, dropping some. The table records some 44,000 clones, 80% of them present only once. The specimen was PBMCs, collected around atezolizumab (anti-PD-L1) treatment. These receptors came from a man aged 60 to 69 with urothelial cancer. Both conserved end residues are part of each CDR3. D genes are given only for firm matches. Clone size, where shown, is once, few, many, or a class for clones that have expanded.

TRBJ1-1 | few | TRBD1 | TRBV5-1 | TGCGCCAGCAGCCCCGGACAGGGCGGTGGGAACACTGAAGCTTTCTTT | CASSPGQGGGNTEAFF
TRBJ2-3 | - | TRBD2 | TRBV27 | TGTGCCAGCAGTCTTCGGACTAGCTACACAGATACGCAGTATTTT | CASSLRTSYTDTQYF
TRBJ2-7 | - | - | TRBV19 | TGTGCCAGTAGTATAGCGGGAGAGGCTCGCGAGCAGTACTTC | CASSIAGEAREQYF
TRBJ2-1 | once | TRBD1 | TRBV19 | TGTGCCAGTAGTTGGGGACAGGGTGGAAATGAGCAGTTCTTC | CASSWGQGGNEQFF
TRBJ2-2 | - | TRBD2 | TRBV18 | TGTGCCAGCTCACCAACATGGACTAGCAGAGGCACCGGGGAGCTGTTTTTT | CASSPTWTSRGTGELFF
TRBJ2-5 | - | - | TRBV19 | TGTGCCAGTAGTTCCCGAGGAGCGGGTGAGACCCAGTACTTC | CASSSRGAGETQYF
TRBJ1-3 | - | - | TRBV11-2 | TGTGCCAGCAGCTTAGATGGTGACAGTAGTCATTTT | CASSLDGDSSHF
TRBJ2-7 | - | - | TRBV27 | TGTGCCAGCAGTCGGTACGAGCAGTACTTC | CASSRYEQYF
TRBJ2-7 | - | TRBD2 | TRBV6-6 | TGTGCCAGCTCAAGCGGGATGCCGCGGCAGTACTTC | CASSSGMPRQYF
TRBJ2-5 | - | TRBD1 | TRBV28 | TGTGCCAGCAGCCGAAGCCGGGACAGGGGTGGGCAGGAGACCCAGTACTTC | CASSRSRDRGGQETQYF
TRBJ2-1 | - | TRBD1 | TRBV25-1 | TGTGCCAGCAGTGAATCCGGGACAGGGTACAATGAGCAGTTCTTC | CASSESGTGYNEQFF
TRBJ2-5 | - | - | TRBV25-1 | TGTGCCAGCAAGGGAGTTGGGGAGACCCAGTACTTC | CASKGVGETQYF
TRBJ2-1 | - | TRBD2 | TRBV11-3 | TGTGCCAGCAGCTTAGTGGGCTTATCAGCGGGAGAGAATGAGCAGTTCTTC | CASSLVGLSAGENEQFF
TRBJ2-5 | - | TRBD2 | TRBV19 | TGTGCCAGTAGTATCGGGTTTGCGCGGGGGGGCGGCGAGACCCAGTACTTC | CASSIGFARGGGETQYF
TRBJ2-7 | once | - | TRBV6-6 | TGTGCCAGCAGTTCCGGGACATACTACGAGCAGTACTTC | CASSSGTYYEQYF
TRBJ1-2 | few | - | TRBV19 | TGTGCCAGTAGTATCGAAGCCAGAGGAGGCTACACCTTC | CASSIEARGGYTF
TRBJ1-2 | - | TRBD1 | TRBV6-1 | TGTGCCAGCAATGTACAGGGGGCGTACCTCTATGGCTACACCTTC | CASNVQGAYLYGYTF
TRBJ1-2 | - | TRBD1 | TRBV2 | TGTGCCAGCAGTGATTGGCAGGGGGAGTGTGGCTACACCTTC | CASSDWQGECGYTF
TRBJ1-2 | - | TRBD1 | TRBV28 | TGTGCCAGCAGTCCGGGACAGGGGGGCCCCTATGGCTACACCTTC | CASSPGQGGPYGYTF
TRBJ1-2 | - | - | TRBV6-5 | TGTGCCAGCACAAACATACAGGCGCCTAACTATGGCTACACCTTC | CASTNIQAPNYGYTF
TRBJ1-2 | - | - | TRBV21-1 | TGTGCCAGCAGCAAACCCCGGGACAGCAGCCTTTATGGCTACACCTTC | CASSKPRDSSLYGYTF
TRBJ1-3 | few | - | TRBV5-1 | TGCGCCAGCAGCCTTCGAGGTGGAAACACCATATATTTT | CASSLRGGNTIYF
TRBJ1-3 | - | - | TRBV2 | TGTGCCAGCAGTCCGGAGGACCTCTCTGGAAACACCATATATTTT | CASSPEDLSGNTIYF
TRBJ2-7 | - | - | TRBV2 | TGTGCCAGCAGCCCCAAATCCTACGAGCAGTACTTC | CASSPKSYEQYF
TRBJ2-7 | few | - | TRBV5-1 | TGCGCCAGCAGCTTGGAACCCCCCGGGACATATTCCTACGAGCAGTACTTC | CASSLEPPGTYSYEQYF
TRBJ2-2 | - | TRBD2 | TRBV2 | TGTGCCAGCAGTCCAGGGAGGGGCGGGGAGCTGTTTTTT | CASSPGRGGELFF
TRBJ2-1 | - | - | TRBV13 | TGTGCCAGCAGCTTAGAACTAGAGCCCTACAATGAGCAGTTCTTC | CASSLELEPYNEQFF
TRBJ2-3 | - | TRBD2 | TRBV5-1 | TGCGCCAGCGGCTTGGGACTAGCGGGGGGGTCAGATACGCAGTATTTT | CASGLGLAGGSDTQYF
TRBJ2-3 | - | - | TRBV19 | TGTGCCAGTAGTTCATCGGTAGATACGCAGTATTTT | CASSSSVDTQYF